A single sample is the source of the 13 T cell receptor beta chains below, sequenced in a study of cytomegalovirus exposure and HLA in healthy donors. It was with 60 Vbeta and 13 Jbeta primers that the PCR ran. The table came from immunoSEQ multiplex PCR; TCRdb's copy has only in-frame clones and leaves some out. This sample's clone table lists tens of thousands of clones. Sequencing used PBMCs. The receptors originated from a male donor in good health and CMV-seropositive.

The rearrangement uses TRBV29-1 and TRBJ1-1; tentatively, D is TRBD1 (5 bases). Trimming shortened V by 2 bases and J by 5 bases, and 15 bases separated the two germline ends. The CDR3 is 14 amino acids. The germline V gene encodes CDR1 SQVTM and CDR2 ANQGSEA. CDR3 protein: CSVEYGGVRTEAFF. CDR3 in DNA: TGCAGCGTTGAATATGGAGGGGTTCGGACTGAAGCTTTCTTT.

CDR3 coding DNA: TGTGCCAGCAGCCCCCGACTAGCGGGTTACGGCGAGCAGTACTTC. Translation: CASSPRLAGYGEQYF. The rearrangement uses TRBV4-2 and TRBJ2-7; TRBD2 aligns across 10 bases. The CDR3 loop spans 15 amino acids. The V and J ends lost 4 bases and 6 bases, in that order; junction bases with no gene match: 9. Germline V CDR1 and CDR2: LGHNA, YNFKEQ.

The V call is TRBV6-1, the J call TRBJ2-7; D is possibly TRBD2 (6 bases). This CDR3 has 14 amino acids. The germline CDR1 and CDR2 sequences are MNHNS and SASEGT. The V end was cut by 8 bases, the J end by 2 bases, with 16 bases between. CDR3 amino acids: CASGGSGGTYEQYF. The CDR3 nucleotides read TGTGCCAGCGGGGGGTCCGGAGGGACCTACGAGCAGTACTTC.

This chain links TRBV28 with TRBJ1-2; the D gene is possibly TRBD1 (5 bases). Germline CDR1 is MDHEN and CDR2 is SYDVKM. This CDR3 has 13 residues. V dropped 3 bases and J dropped 4 bases, with 9 bases sitting between them. The CDR3 region has the DNA TGTGCCAGCAGTTTGGTACAGGCCTATGGCTACACCTTC. Its protein is CASSLVQAYGYTF.

The chain couples TRBV18 to TRBJ2-3; the D gene is possibly TRBD2 (6 bases). The CDR3 spans 15 residues. Germline CDR1 and CDR2: KGHSH and LQKENI. Between the trimmed V and J ends, which lost 1 base and 4 bases, there was a span of 12 bases. The CDR3 loop reads CASSPQSGYPDTQYF. The CDR3, as DNA: TGTGCCAGCTCACCACAAAGCGGGTACCCAGATACGCAGTATTTT.

J is TRBJ1-2 and V is TRBV7-2, with TRBD1 identical over 7 bases. CDR1 and CDR2 from the germline V gene are SGHTA and FQGNSA. V shed 3 bases and J 7 bases; nucleotides not matched to a gene: 11. The CDR3 consists of 15 residues. The CDR3 sequence: CASSFRQQGTSGYTF. The CDR3 DNA sequence: TGTGCCAGCAGCTTCCGACAACAGGGGACTAGTGGCTACACCTTC.

The CDR3 is CASGERTDTQYF. The CDR3 nucleotides read TGTGCCAGCGGAGAGCGCACAGATACGCAGTATTTT. This rearrangement joins TRBV11-2 to TRBJ2-3; D remains ambiguous. Between the trimmed V and J ends, which lost 8 bases and 1 base, there was a span of 7 bases. Germline CDR1 and CDR2: SGHAT and FQNNGV. The CDR3 length is 12 residues.

The chain recombines TRBV18 with TRBJ1-5, with D maybe TRBD1 (6 bases). V was pared by 3 bases and J by 2 bases, with 17 bases between. CDR3 length: 17 residues. Germline V gene lookup returns CDR1 KGHSH and CDR2 LQKENI. Here the CDR3 DNA reads TGTGCCAGCTCACCCAATGGCGGGGGCGGGGGCAATCAGCCCCAGCATTTT. Translation gives CASSPNGGGGGNQPQHF.

The rearrangement links TRBV6-4 to TRBJ2-3; 9 bases line up with TRBD2. This CDR3 spans 18 amino acids. V lost 2 bases and J lost 3; bases outside the gene matches: 12. Germline V gene data show CDR1 as MRHNA and CDR2 as SNTAGT. The CDR3 sequence: CASSDIGGGGAGTDTQYF. In nucleotides, the CDR3 is TGTGCCAGCAGTGACATAGGTGGCGGGGGGGCCGGAACAGATACGCAGTATTTT.

The CDR3 loop is CASSPRGQGGLEAFF. In DNA form, the CDR3 reads TGTGCCAGCTCACCTCGAGGCCAAGGGGGCTTGGAAGCTTTCTTT. This chain links TRBV18 with TRBJ1-1; 7 bases align to TRBD1. In germline, CDR1 is KGHSH, CDR2 LQKENI. The ends lost 3 bases at V and 8 bases at J; junction bases unmatched: 12. There are 15 residues in the CDR3.

The chain links TRBV4-2 to TRBJ2-2, with D tentatively TRBD2 (6 bases). The CDR3 runs 17 residues. The V gene's germline CDR1 is LGHNA and CDR2 YNFKEQ. The V and J ends lost 2 bases and 0 bases respectively, with 13 bases between them. The CDR3 is CASSQPGLNPNTGELFF. The CDR3 DNA reads as TGTGCCAGCAGCCAACCGGGACTGAACCCGAACACCGGGGAGCTGTTTTTT.

The V and J genes are TRBV19 and TRBJ2-1; TRBD1 agrees at 9 bases. The CDR3 totals 16 residues. The germline V gene encodes CDR1 LNHDA and CDR2 SQIVND (reference sequence). J lost 2 bases, V lost 5 bases, and 7 bases had no gene match. In nucleotides, the CDR3 is TGTGCCAGTAGTCATCTTCGGGACAGGGCCTACAATGAGCAGTTCTTC. It specifies CASSHLRDRAYNEQFF.

This chain links TRBV6-5 with TRBJ2-7; D is uncertain. CDR3 length equals 13 residues. Trimming left V 0 bases short and J 5 bases short, with 8 bases between. The germline gives CDR1 MNHEY, CDR2 SVGAGI. The CDR3 loop reads CASSYSTRHEQYF. CDR3 sequence (DNA): TGTGCCAGCAGTTACTCTACGCGCCACGAGCAGTACTTC.